A selection of T cell receptor beta chains follows, all from one sample in a study of T cells in localized non-small cell lung cancer. Sequenced by immunoSEQ multiplex PCR; TCRdb stores in-frame clones only, minus some. The sample carries roughly 38,000 clones, approximately 89% recorded once. The sequencing here drew on peripheral blood, taken before any cancer treatment. The receptor source for this set is a woman between 40 and 69 years old with stage I lung adenocarcinoma. Each CDR3 is given without its conserved first and last residue.

j_gene,v_gene,CDR3aa
TRBJ2-7,TRBV18,ASSGDSYEQY
TRBJ2-7,TRBV27,ASSLSWTSGFYEQY
TRBJ2-1,TRBV5-1,ASSLVLLAGDQLSYNEQF
TRBJ1-2,TRBV7-2,ASTQRGDLNYGYT
TRBJ1-1,TRBV20-1,SARDNTEAF
TRBJ2-5,TRBV5-6,ASSPGGVETQY
TRBJ1-4,TRBV2,ASSDLRDTNEKLF
TRBJ2-3,TRBV7-6,ASSRQWNSADTQY
TRBJ1-6,TRBV5-5,ASSSPRQVRNSPLH
TRBJ1-3,TRBV10-3,AATGQMGNTIY
TRBJ2-3,TRBV18,ASSPPTSGVTDTQY